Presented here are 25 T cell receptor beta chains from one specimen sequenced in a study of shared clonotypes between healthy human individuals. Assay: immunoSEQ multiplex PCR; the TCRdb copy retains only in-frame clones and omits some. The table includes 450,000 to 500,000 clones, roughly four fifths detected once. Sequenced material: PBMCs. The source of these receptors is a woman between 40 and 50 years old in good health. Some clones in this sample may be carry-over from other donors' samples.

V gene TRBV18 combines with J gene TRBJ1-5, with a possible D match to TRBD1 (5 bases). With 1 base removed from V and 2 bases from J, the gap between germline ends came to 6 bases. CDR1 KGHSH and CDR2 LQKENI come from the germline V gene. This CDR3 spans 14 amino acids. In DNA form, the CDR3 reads TGTGCCAGCTCACCACTGGGGGGCAATCAGCCCCAGCATTTT. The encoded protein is CASSPLGGNQPQHF.

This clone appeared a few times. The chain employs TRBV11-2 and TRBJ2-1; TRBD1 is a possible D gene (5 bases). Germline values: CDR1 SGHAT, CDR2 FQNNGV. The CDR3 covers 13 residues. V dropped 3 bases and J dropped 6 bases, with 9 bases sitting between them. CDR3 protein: CASSFRGGNEQFF. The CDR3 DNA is TGTGCCAGCAGCTTTAGGGGTGGCAATGAGCAGTTCTTC. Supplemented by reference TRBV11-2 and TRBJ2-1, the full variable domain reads EAGVAQSPRYKIIEKRQSVAFWCNPISGHATLYWYQQILGQGPKLLIQFQNNGVVDDSQLPKDRFSAERLKGVDSTLKIQPAKLEDSAVYLCASSFRGGNEQFFGPGTRLTVL.

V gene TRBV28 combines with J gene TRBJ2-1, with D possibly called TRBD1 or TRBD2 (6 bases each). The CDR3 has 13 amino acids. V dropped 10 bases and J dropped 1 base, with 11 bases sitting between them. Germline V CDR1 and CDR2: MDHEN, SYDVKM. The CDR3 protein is CAIRRGSYNEQFF. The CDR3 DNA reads TGTGCCATCCGGAGGGGGTCCTACAATGAGCAGTTCTTC. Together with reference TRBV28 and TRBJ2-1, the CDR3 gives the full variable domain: DVKVTQSSRYLVKRTGEKVFLECVQDMDHENMFWYRQDPGLGLRLIYFSYDVKMKEKGDIPEGYSVSREKKERFSLILESASTNQTSMYLCAIRRGSYNEQFFGPGTRLTVL.

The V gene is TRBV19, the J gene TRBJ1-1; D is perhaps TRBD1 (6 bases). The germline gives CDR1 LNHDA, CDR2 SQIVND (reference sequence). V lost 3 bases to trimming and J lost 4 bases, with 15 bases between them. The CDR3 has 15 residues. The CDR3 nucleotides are TGTGCCAGTAGTATCCCCAGGGGAGGTGCCACTGAAGCTTTCTTT. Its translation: CASSIPRGGATEAFF.

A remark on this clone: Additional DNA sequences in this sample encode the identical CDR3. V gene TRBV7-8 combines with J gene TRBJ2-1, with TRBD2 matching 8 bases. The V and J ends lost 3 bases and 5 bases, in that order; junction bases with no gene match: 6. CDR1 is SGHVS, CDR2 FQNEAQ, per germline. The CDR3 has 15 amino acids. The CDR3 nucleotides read TGTGCCAGCAGCTTCAGAACTAGCGGACACAATGAGCAGTTCTTC. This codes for CASSFRTSGHNEQFF.

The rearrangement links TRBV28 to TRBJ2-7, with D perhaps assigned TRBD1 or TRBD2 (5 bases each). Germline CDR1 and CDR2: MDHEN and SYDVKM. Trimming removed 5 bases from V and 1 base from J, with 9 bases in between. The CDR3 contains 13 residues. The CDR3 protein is CASSGGRSYEQYF. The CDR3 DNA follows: TGTGCCAGCAGTGGGGGACGGTCCTACGAGCAGTACTTC.

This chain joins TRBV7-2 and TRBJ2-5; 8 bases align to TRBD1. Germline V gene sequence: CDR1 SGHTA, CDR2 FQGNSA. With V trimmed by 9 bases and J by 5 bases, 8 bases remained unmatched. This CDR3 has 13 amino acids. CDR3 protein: CASRTGSIETQYF. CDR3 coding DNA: TGTGCCAGTAGGACAGGGAGCATCGAGACCCAGTACTTC. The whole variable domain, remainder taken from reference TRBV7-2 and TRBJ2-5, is GAGVSQSPSNKVTEKGKDVELRCDPISGHTALYWYRQSLGQGLEFLIYFQGNSAPDKSGLPSDRFSAERTGGSVSTLTIQRTQQEDSAVYLCASRTGSIETQYFGPGTRLLVL.

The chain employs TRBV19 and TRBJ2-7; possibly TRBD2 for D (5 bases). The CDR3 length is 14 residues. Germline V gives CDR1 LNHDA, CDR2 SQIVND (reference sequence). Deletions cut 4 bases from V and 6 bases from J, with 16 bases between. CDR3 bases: TGTGCCAGTAGTACCCGAGGGCGGCCGGGCGAGCAGTACTTC. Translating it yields CASSTRGRPGEQYF.

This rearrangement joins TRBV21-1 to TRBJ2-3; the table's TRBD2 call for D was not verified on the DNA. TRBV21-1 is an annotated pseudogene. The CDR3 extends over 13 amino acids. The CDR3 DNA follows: TGTGCCAGCAGCAAAGATATCACAGATACGCAGTATTTT. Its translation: CASSKDITDTQYF.

CDR3 in amino acids: CASSERGYEQYF. CDR3 in DNA: TGTGCCAGCAGTGAACGGGGCTACGAGCAGTACTTC. The rearrangement links TRBV2 to TRBJ2-7; the D gene is possibly TRBD2 (5 bases). The CDR3 has 12 residues. Germline V lookup: CDR1 SNHLY, CDR2 FYNNEI. V gave up 2 bases and J gave up 3 bases, with 5 bases separating them.

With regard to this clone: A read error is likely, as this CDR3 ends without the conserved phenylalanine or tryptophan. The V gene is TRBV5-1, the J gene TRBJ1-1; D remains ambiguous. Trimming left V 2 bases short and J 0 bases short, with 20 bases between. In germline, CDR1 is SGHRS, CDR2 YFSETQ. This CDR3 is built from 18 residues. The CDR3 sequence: CASSFGNSPPTLNTEAFL. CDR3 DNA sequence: TGCGCCAGCAGCTTCGGGAATTCGCCTCCTACTTTGAACACTGAAGCTTTCCTT.

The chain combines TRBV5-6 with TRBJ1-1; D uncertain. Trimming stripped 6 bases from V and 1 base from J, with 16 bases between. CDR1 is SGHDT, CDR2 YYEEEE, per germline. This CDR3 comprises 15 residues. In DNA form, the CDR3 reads TGTGCCAGCACCAAGAAGGCAGGCGGGAACACTGAAGCTTTCTTT. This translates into CASTKKAGGNTEAFF.

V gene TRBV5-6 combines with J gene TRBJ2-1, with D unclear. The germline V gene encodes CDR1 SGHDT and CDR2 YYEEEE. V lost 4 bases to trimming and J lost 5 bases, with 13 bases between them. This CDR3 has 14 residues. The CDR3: CASSPGKMNNEQFF. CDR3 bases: TGTGCCAGCAGCCCCGGAAAGATGAACAATGAGCAGTTCTTC.

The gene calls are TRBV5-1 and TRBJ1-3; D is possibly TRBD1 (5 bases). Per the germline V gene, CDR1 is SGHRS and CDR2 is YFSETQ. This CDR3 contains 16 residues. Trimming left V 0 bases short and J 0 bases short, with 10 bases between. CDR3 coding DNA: TGCGCCAGCAGCTTGGGGGGCAGGAGCTCTGGAAACACCATATATTTT. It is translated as CASSLGGRSSGNTIYF.

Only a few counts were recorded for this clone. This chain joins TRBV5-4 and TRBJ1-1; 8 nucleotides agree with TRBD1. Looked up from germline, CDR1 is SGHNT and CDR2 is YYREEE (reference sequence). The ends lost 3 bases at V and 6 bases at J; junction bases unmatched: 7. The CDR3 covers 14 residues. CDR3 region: CASSSDRGRAEAFF. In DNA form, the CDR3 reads TGTGCCAGCAGCTCAGACAGGGGTAGAGCTGAAGCTTTCTTT.

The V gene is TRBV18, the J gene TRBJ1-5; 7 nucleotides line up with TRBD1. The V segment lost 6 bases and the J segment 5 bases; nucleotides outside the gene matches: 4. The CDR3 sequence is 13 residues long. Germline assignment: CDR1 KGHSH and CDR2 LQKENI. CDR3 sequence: CASSGTEDQPQHF. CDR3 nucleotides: TGTGCCAGCTCTGGGACAGAGGATCAGCCCCAGCATTTT.

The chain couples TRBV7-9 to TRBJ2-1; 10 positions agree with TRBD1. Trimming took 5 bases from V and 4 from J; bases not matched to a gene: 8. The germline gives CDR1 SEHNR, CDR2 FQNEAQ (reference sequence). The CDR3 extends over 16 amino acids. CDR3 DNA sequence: TGTGCCAGCAGCCCCGGGACAGGGGCCCGGTACAATGAGCAGTTCTTC. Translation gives CASSPGTGARYNEQFF.

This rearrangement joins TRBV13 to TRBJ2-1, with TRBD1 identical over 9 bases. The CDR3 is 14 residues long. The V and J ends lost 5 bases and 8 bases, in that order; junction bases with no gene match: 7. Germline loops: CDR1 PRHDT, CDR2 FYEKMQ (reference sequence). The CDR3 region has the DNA TGTGCCAGCAGCCTGGGGACAGGGAGACATGAGCAGTTCTTC. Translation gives CASSLGTGRHEQFF.

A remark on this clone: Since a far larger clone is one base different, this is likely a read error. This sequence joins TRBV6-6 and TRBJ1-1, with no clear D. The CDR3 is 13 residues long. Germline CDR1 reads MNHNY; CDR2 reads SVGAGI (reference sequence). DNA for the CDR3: TGTGCCAGCGGTTACTCTATCAGCACTGAAGCTTTCTTT. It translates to CASGYSISTEAFF.

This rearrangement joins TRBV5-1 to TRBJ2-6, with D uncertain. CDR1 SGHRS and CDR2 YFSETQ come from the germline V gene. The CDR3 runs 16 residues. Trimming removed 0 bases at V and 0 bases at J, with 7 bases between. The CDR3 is CASSLELNSGANVLTF. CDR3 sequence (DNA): TGCGCCAGCAGCTTGGAACTGAACTCTGGGGCCAACGTCCTGACTTTC.

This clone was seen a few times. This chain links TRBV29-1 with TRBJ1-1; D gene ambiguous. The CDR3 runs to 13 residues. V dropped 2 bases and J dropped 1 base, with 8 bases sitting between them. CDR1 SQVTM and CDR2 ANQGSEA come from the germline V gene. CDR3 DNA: TGCAGCGTTGAAATAGGGCAGAACACTGAAGCTTTCTTT. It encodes CSVEIGQNTEAFF.

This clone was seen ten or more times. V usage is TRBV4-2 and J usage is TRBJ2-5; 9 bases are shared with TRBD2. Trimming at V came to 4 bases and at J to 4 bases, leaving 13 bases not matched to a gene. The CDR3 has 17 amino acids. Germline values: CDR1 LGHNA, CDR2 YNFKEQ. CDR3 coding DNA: TGTGCCAGCAGCCCTCTAGCGGGAAGGCGTGGGGGAGAGACCCAGTACTTC. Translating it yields CASSPLAGRRGGETQYF.

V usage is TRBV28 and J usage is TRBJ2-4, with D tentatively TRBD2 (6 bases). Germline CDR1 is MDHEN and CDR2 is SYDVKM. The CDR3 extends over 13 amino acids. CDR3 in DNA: TGTGGAGACGGGAGCGGGGCCAAAAACATTCAGTACTTC. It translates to CGDGSGAKNIQYF. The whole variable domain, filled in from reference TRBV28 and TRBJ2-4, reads DVKVTQSSRYLVKRTGEKVFLECVQDMDHENMFWYRQDPGLGLRLIYFSYDVKMKEKGDIPEGYSVSREKKERFSLILESASTNQTSMYLCGDGSGAKNIQYFGAGTRLSVL.

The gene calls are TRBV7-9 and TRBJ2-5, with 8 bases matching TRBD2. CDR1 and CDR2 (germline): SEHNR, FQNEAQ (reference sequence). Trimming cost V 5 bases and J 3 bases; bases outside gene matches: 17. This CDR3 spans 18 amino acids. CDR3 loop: CASSPQNPAGTRKETQYF. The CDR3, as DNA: TGTGCCAGCAGCCCACAAAATCCCGCCGGGACTAGAAAAGAGACCCAGTACTTC.

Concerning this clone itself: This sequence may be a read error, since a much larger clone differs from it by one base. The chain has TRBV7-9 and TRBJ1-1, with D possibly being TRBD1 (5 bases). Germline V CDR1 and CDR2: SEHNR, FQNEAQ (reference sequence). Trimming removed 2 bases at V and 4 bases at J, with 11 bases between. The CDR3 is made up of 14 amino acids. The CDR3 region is CASSLQGGITEAFF. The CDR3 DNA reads TGTGCCAGCAGCTTACAGGGAGGTATCACTGAAGCTTTCTTT.